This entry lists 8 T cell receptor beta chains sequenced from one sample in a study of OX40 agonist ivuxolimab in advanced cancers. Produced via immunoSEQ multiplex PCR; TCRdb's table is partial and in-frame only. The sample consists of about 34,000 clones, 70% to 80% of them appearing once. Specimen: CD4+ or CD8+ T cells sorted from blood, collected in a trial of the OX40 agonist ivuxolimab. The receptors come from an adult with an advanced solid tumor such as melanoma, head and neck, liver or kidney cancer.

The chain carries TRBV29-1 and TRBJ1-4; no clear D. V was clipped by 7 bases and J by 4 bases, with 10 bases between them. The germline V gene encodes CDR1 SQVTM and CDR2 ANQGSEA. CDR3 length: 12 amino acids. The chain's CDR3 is CSALHGNEKLFF. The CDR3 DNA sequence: TGCAGCGCTCTCCACGGTAATGAAAAACTGTTTTTT.

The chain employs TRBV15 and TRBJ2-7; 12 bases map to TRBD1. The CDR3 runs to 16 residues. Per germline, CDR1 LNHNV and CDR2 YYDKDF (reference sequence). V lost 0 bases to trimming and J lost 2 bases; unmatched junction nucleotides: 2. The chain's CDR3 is CATSREGTGGPYEQYF. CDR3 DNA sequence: TGTGCCACCAGCAGAGAAGGGACAGGGGGCCCCTACGAGCAGTACTTC.

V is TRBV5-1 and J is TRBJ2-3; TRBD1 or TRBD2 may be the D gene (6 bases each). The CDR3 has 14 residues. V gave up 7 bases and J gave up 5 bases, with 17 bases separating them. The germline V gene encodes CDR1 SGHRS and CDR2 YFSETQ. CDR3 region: CASWKGGNEDTQYF. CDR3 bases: TGCGCCAGCTGGAAGGGGGGCAATGAAGATACGCAGTATTTT.

The CDR3: CASSLIAGLSTDTQYF. CDR3 nucleotide sequence: TGTGCCAGCTCTCTCATAGCGGGGCTTAGCACAGATACGCAGTATTTT. The chain employs TRBV18 and TRBJ2-3, with TRBD2 matching over 8 bases. Germline-derived CDR1 and CDR2 are KGHSH and LQKENI. This CDR3 spans 16 amino acids. The J segment lost 0 bases and the V segment lost 6 bases, leaving 8 bases of the junction unmatched.

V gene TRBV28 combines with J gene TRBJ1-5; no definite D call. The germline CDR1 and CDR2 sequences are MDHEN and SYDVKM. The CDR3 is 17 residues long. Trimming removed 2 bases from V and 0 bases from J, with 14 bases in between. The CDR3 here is CASSLIGQSYSNQPQHF. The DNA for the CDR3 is TGTGCCAGCAGTTTAATTGGGCAGTCTTATAGCAATCAGCCCCAGCATTTT.

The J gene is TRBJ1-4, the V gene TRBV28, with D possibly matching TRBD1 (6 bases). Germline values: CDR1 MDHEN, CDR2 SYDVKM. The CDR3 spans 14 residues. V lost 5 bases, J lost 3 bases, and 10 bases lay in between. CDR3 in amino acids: CASSLQGPNEKLFF. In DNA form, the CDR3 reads TGTGCCAGCAGTCTGCAGGGGCCTAATGAAAAACTGTTTTTT.

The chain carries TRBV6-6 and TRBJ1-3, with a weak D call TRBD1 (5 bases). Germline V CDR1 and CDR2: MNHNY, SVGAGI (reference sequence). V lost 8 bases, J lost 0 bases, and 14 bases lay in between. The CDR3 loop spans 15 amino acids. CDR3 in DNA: TGTGCCAGCGAAGAGGGACGGGGCTCTGGAAACACCATATATTTT. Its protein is CASEEGRGSGNTIYF.

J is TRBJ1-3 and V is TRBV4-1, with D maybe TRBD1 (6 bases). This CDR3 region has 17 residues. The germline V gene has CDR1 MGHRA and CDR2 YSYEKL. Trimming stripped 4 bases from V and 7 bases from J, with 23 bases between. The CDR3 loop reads CASSLMPGTYSENTIYF. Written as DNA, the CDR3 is TGCGCCAGCAGCCTGATGCCGGGGACATACTCTGAGAACACCATATATTTT.